This is a list of T cell receptor beta chains from one sample in a study of T cells after yellow fever vaccination. MiXCR, applied by TCRdb to the 5' RACE reads, yields one record per CDR3 protein. The sample lists roughly 150,000 distinct CDR3 sequences, about 7.7% seen once, with under 0.85% in the top ten. Source: CD4+ T cells sorted from PBMCs, taken 5 days after the yellow fever booster vaccination. The receptor source for this set is a man in his thirties or forties who received the YFV17D yellow fever vaccine. The CDR3 runs from the conserved cysteine through the conserved F or W. A D gene is named only where the DNA matches it firmly. Only part of the rows carry a size: once, few, many, or a class if the clone is expanded.

J,D,size,V,DNA,CDR3
TRBJ2-7,-,-,TRBV11-2,TGTGCCAGCAGCTTAAGGGGGGGCTCTAGCGGCCTCTCCTACGAGCAGTACTTC,CASSLRGGSSGLSYEQYF
TRBJ2-3,TRBD2,many,TRBV15,TGTGCCACCAGCAGCCAACTAGCGGGAGGGGGCCATACGCAGTATTTT,CATSSQLAGGGHTQYF
TRBJ2-7,TRBD2,-,TRBV6-5,TGTGCCAGCAGTTACCGAGCGGGAGGGCCGACCTACGAGCGGTACTTC,CASSYRAGGPTYERYF
TRBJ2-7,TRBD2,many,TRBV7-9,TGTGCCAGCAGCTTAGGGCTAGCGGGAGTGATAGACGAGCAGTACTTC,CASSLGLAGVIDEQYF
TRBJ2-5,-,many,TRBV5-1,TGCGCCAGCAGCTTGGCTGGGGGAGGGGGACAAGAGACCCAGTACTTC,CASSLAGGGGQETQYF
TRBJ2-7,-,many,TRBV15,TGTGCCACCAGCAGAGATCGCGGACAGTTACACTTC,CATSRDRGQLHF
TRBJ1-4,-,many,TRBV10-3,TGTGCCATCAGGGGTCGCGAAGGTCCAAATGAAAAACTGTTTTTT,CAIRGREGPNEKLFF
TRBJ2-3,TRBD2,many,TRBV20-1,TGCAGTGCTAGAGCGGGACTAGCGGCATTCACAGATACGCAGTATTTT,CSARAGLAAFTDTQYF
TRBJ2-5,-,many,TRBV4-3,TGCGCCAGCAGCCAAGATCTTCCCAGGGCCGGTGAGACCCAGTACTTC,CASSQDLPRAGETQYF
TRBJ2-7,-,many,TRBV15,TGTGCCACCAGTGCAGGGAACGGGGTTGAGCAGTACTTC,CATSAGNGVEQYF
TRBJ2-1,TRBD1,many,TRBV7-2,TGTGCCAGCAGCTTGTGGGGGCCCAGGGGGAATGAGCAGTTCTTC,CASSLWGPRGNEQFF
TRBJ2-7,TRBD2,many,TRBV7-2,TGTGCCAGCAGCACTCCCCCAGCTAGCGGCTTGTACTTC,CASSTPPASGLYF
TRBJ2-7,-,many,TRBV5-1,TGCGCCAGCCACCGGGGTGCGAGGTTGGACGAGCAGTACTTC,CASHRGARLDEQYF
TRBJ1-2,TRBD1,many,TRBV6-5,TGTGCCAGCAGTTACGCCGGACAGGGGGCTGGCTACACCTTC,CASSYAGQGAGYTF
TRBJ2-7,-,many,TRBV7-9,TGTGCCAGCACCCAGTGGGGGTCCTACGAGCAGTACTTC,CASTQWGSYEQYF
TRBJ2-7,-,many,TRBV7-2,TGTGCCAGCAGCCCCGTCTCGGGCGGTGCCTACGAGCAGTACTTC,CASSPVSGGAYEQYF
TRBJ2-1,-,many,TRBV10-3,TGTGCCATCCGACTAGACACCTACAATGAGCAGTTCTTC,CAIRLDTYNEQFF
TRBJ2-6,-,many,TRBV19,TGTGCCAGTAGTATATTAACGACTGGGGCCAACGTCCTGACTTTC,CASSILTTGANVLTF
TRBJ2-5,-,-,TRBV5-6,TGTGCCAGCAGCTTGGGCCCCCCCCTGGGGAAGGCAGAGACCCAGTACTTC,CASSLGPPLGKAETQYF
TRBJ1-6,TRBD1,many,TRBV7-2,TGTGCCAGCAGAGACCGCGGGACAGTCAATTCACCCCTCCACTTT,CASRDRGTVNSPLHF
TRBJ2-7,-,many,TRBV20-1,TGCAGTGCTACAAAGCTTTCCAGGGAGCAGTACTTC,CSATKLSREQYF
TRBJ2-5,-,many,TRBV28,TGTGCCAGCAGTTTTAGCGGCCTCATGGGAGAGACCCAGTACTTC,CASSFSGLMGETQYF
TRBJ1-3,-,many,TRBV7-6,TGTGCCAGCAGTTCGGACAGTTTTGGAAACACCATATATTTT,CASSSDSFGNTIYF
TRBJ2-3,TRBD2,many,TRBV12-3/TRBV12-4,TGTGCCAGCAGTCCAACCGGGACTAGCTTTAATACGCAGTATTTT,CASSPTGTSFNTQYF
TRBJ2-7,TRBD2,many,TRBV10-3,TGTGCCATCAGTGATCCTAGCGGGAGCGTACAGCAGTACTTC,CAISDPSGSVQQYF
TRBJ2-7,-,-,TRBV7-9,TGTGCCAGCAGCTTAGAGTCCGTCAAGCAGTACTTC,CASSLESVKQYF
TRBJ2-3,TRBD1,many,TRBV5-1,TGCGCCAGCAGCTTGGGACAGGGTTTCAACACGCAGTATTTT,CASSLGQGFNTQYF
TRBJ2-5,-,many,TRBV10-3,TGTGCCATCGCGGTTGGCGAGACCCAGTACTTC,CAIAVGETQYF
TRBJ2-3,TRBD2,many,TRBV5-1,TGCGCCAGCAGCGGGATATTGGGAGCGGGAGTCACAGATACGCAGTATTTT,CASSGILGAGVTDTQYF